Reported below is one T cell receptor (beta chain). V lost 4 bases and J lost 4; bases outside the gene matches: 7. The CDR3 contains 15 residues. Germline loops: CDR1 DFQATT, CDR2 SNEGSKA (reference sequence). These data come from a study of T-cell reconstitution after alpha-beta-depleted transplantation in children. Using unique molecular identifiers, the investigators prepared the TCRbeta library. Each CDR3 protein gets one entry after TCRdb re-called the PCR reads with MiXCR. The data show hundreds of thousands of distinct CDR3 sequences, about 16% seen once. The gene calls are TRBV20-1 and TRBJ1-5; TRBD1 matches at 10 bases. This clonotype originated in a human donor who donated a stem cell graft to a child with acute lymphoblastic leukemia. The sequenced sample was PBMCs from the stem cell graft donor, obtained from the stem cell graft. Here the CDR3 reads CSAKGQGIPNQPQHF. The CDR3 DNA reads TGCAGTGCTAAGGGACAGGGGATCCCAAATCAGCCCCAGCATTTT.